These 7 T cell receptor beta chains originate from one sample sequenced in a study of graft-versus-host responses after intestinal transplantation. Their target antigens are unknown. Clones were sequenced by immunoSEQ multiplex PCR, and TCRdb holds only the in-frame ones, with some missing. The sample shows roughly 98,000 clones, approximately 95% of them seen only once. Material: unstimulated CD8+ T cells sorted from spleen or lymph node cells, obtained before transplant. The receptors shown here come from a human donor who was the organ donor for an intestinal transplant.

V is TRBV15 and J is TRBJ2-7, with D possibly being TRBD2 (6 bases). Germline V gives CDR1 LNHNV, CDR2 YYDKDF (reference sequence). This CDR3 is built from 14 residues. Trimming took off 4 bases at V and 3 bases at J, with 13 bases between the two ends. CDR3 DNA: TGTGCCACCAGCAAGGGCGGGGAGAGCTACGAGCAGTACTTC. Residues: CATSKGGESYEQYF.

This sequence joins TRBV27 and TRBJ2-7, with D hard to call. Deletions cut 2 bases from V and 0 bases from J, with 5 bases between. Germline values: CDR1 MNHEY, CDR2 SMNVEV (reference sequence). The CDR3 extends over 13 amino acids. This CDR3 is CASSLISSYEQYF. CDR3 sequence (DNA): TGTGCCAGCAGTTTAATCAGCTCCTACGAGCAGTACTTC.

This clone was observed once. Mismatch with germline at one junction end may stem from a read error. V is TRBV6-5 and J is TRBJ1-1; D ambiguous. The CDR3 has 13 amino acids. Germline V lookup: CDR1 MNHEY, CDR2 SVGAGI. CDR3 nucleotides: TGTGCCAGCAGTTACGCCGAGAACGCTGAAGCTTTCTTT. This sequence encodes CASSYAENAEAFF.

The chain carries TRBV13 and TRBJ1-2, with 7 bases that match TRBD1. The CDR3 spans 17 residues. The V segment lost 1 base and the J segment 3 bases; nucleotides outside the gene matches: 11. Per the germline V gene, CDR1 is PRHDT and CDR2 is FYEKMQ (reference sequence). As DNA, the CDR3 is TGTGCCAGCAGCTTAGCTTGGTGGGGCAGGGGGGACTATGGCTACACCTTC. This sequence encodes CASSLAWWGRGDYGYTF.

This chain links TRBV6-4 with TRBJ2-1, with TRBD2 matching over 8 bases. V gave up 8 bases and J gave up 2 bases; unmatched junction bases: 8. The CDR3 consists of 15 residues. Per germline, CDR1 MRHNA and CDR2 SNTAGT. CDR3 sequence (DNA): TGTGCCAGCCATTTACTAGCGGCCACCTACAATGAGCAGTTCTTC. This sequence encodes CASHLLAATYNEQFF.

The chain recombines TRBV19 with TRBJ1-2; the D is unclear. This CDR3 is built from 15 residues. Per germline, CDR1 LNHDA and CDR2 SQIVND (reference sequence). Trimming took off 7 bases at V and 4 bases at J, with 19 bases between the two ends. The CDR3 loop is CASTTSRLTFYGYTF. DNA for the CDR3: TGTGCCAGTACTACCTCTCGCCTCACTTTCTATGGCTACACCTTC.

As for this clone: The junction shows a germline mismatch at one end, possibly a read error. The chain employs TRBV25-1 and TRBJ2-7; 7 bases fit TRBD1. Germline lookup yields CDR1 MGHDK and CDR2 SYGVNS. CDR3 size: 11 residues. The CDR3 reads CASRARGQVFF. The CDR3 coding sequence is TGTGCCAGCAGGGCCCGCGGACAGGTTTTTTTC.